This T cell receptor (beta chain) was captured by sequencing in a study of blood T cell repertoires in COVID-19. Using immunoSEQ multiplex PCR, the repertoire was profiled, and TCRdb retains in-frame clones only, with some absent. Counted here are 250,000 or so clones, 88% occurring once; the ten biggest clones make up around 0.78%. The sample consisted of peripheral blood. The TCR sequence derives from a woman under 40 with acute or convalescent COVID-19.

The CDR3 sequence is CASSTATGYGYTF. The CDR3 DNA sequence: TGTGCCAGTAGCACGGCCACGGGCTATGGCTACACCTTC. The chain joins TRBV12-3 or TRBV12-4 to TRBJ1-2, with D uncertain. Between the trimmed V and J ends, which lost 9 bases and 4 bases, there was a span of 15 bases. This CDR3 is built from 13 residues.